Following are 18 T cell receptor beta chains from one sample sequenced in a study of blood T cell repertoires in COVID-19. Produced via immunoSEQ multiplex PCR; TCRdb's table is partial and in-frame only. The sample has tens of thousands of clones; about nine tenths are singletons. Specimen: peripheral blood. These receptors came from a human donor with active COVID-19. The donor label of this sample is uncertain.

This rearrangement joins TRBV5-6 to TRBJ2-5, with a possible D match to TRBD1 (6 bases). V gave up 0 bases and J gave up 3 bases, with 9 bases separating them. Germline values: CDR1 SGHDT, CDR2 YYEEEE. CDR3 length equals 14 residues. CDR3 sequence reads: CASSLEYREETQYF. Written as DNA, the CDR3 is TGTGCCAGCAGCTTGGAATACAGGGAAGAGACCCAGTACTTC.

This sequence joins TRBV4-1 and TRBJ2-5; D remains unclear. The CDR3 sequence is 18 residues long. With 8 bases removed from V and 3 bases from J, the gap between germline ends came to 28 bases. Germline V lookup: CDR1 MGHRA, CDR2 YSYEKL. The CDR3 DNA is TGCGCCAGCCCGGGTTACGCAACAAAACCGCCCGTCAAAGAGACCCAGTACTTC. This sequence encodes CASPGYATKPPVKETQYF.

This chain joins TRBV11-2 and TRBJ2-7; a possible D gene is TRBD1 (5 bases). Germline CDR1 reads SGHAT; CDR2 reads FQNNGV. V lost 3 bases and J 7 bases, leaving 13 bases between the germline ends. CDR3 length: 13 amino acids. CDR3 sequence reads: CASSFDSLLEQYF. CDR3 nucleotides: TGTGCCAGCAGCTTCGACAGTCTTTTGGAGCAGTACTTC.

The V call is TRBV14, the J call TRBJ1-5; D unresolved. Per the germline V gene, CDR1 is SGHDN and CDR2 is FVKESK. Trimming left V 0 bases short and J 7 bases short, with 7 bases between. The CDR3 has 13 residues. CDR3 nucleotides: TGTGCCAGCAGCCAAGATACGAGGCAGCCCCAGCATTTT. It translates to CASSQDTRQPQHF.

V and J are TRBV29-1 and TRBJ1-2; 7 positions match TRBD1. Germline V gives CDR1 SQVTM, CDR2 ANQGSEA. The CDR3 runs to 17 residues. CDR3 protein: CSANPRQGSSSDYGYTF. The CDR3 DNA reads TGCAGTGCAAACCCACGACAGGGCAGCTCTTCGGACTATGGCTACACCTTC.

The V and J genes are TRBV27 and TRBJ2-7; maybe TRBD1 (7 bases). Germline V gene lookup returns CDR1 MNHEY and CDR2 SMNVEV (reference sequence). The CDR3 is 16 residues long. V lost 1 base to trimming and J lost 4 bases, with 17 bases between them. CDR3 nucleotide sequence: TGTGCCAGCAGTTTATTTCCAGGGGGGACCAATTACGAGCAGTACTTC. Translation gives CASSLFPGGTNYEQYF.

The chain is built from TRBV24-1 and TRBJ2-1, with 8 bases aligning to TRBD2. The CDR3 consists of 14 residues. J was trimmed by 7 bases and V by 4 bases; bases with no gene match: 5. Germline V lookup: CDR1 KGHDR, CDR2 SFDVKD. The CDR3 coding sequence is TGTGCCACCAGTGAATTAGCGGGGAGTAATGAGCAGTTCTTC. Translated, it gives CATSELAGSNEQFF.

The rearrangement joins TRBV6-6 to TRBJ1-2; a weak D match, TRBD1 (6 bases). Germline-derived CDR1 and CDR2 are MNHNY and SVGAGI (reference sequence). The CDR3 has 15 residues. V was pared by 6 bases and J by 6 bases, with 20 bases between. CDR3 residues: CASRGGGQGNDGYTF. As DNA, the CDR3 is TGTGCCAGCAGGGGGGGAGGGCAGGGGAACGATGGCTACACCTTC.

This sequence joins TRBV2 and TRBJ2-1, with D maybe TRBD2 (5 bases). V lost 3 bases and J 3 bases, leaving 9 bases between the germline ends. Germline V gene lookup returns CDR1 SNHLY and CDR2 FYNNEI. The CDR3 runs 14 residues. This CDR3 is CASSDLRDYNEQFF. CDR3 sequence (DNA): TGTGCCAGCAGTGATCTCCGGGACTACAATGAGCAGTTCTTC.

This clone was counted a single time. This chain links TRBV4-2 with TRBJ2-1, with 9 bases aligning to TRBD2. This CDR3 region has 18 residues. Unmatched junction bases numbered 14, after V lost 1 base and J lost 7 bases. The germline V gene encodes CDR1 LGHNA and CDR2 YNFKEQ. The CDR3 reads CASSQGPGGGVQGNEQFF. Here the CDR3 DNA reads TGTGCCAGCAGCCAAGGGCCGGGCGGGGGGGTTCAGGGAAATGAGCAGTTCTTC.

In its sample, this clone was seen once. The genes are TRBV19 and TRBJ2-7; 7 bases align to TRBD2. This CDR3 is built from 12 residues. Germline assignment: CDR1 LNHDA and CDR2 SQIVND (reference sequence). The ends lost 5 bases at V and 4 bases at J; junction bases unmatched: 2. The CDR3 nucleotides read TGTGCCAGTAGTTGGGGGGGTTACGAGCAGTACTTC. Its protein is CASSWGGYEQYF.

The CDR3 bases are TGTGCCAGCTCAACTGGACAGGGTGACTATGGCTACACCTTC. Its protein product is CASSTGQGDYGYTF. The genes are TRBV18 and TRBJ1-2, with 8 bases lining up with TRBD1. CDR3 size: 14 residues. Trimming took 5 bases from V and 3 from J; bases not matched to a gene: 5. Germline V gene lookup returns CDR1 KGHSH and CDR2 LQKENI. Full variable domain (remainder filled in from reference TRBV18 and TRBJ1-2): NAGVMQNPRHLVRRRGQEARLRCSPMKGHSHVYWYRQLPEEGLKFMVYLQKENIIDESGMPKERFSAEFPKEGPSILRIQQVVRGDSAAYFCASSTGQGDYGYTFGSGTRLTVV.

The CDR3 is CASSERGRGTGELFF. As DNA, the CDR3 is TGCGCCAGCAGTGAGAGAGGCAGGGGCACCGGGGAGCTGTTTTTT. The rearrangement uses TRBV10-1 and TRBJ2-2, with D tentatively TRBD1 (6 bases). CDR1 WNHNN and CDR2 SYGVQD come from the germline V gene (reference sequence). The CDR3 consists of 15 residues. Trimming took 2 bases from V and 4 from J, leaving 11 bases between them.

The chain combines TRBV5-1 with TRBJ2-3; TRBD2 aligns across 11 bases. Unmatched junction bases numbered 11, after V lost 4 bases and J lost 4 bases. CDR3 size: 17 residues. CDR1 is SGHRS and CDR2 is YFSETQ in the germline V gene. The CDR3 sequence is CASSPPGSGGAADTQYF. CDR3 nucleotides: TGCGCCAGCAGCCCCCCTGGTAGCGGGGGGGCCGCAGATACGCAGTATTTT.

The chain uses TRBV7-8 and TRBJ2-3; D perhaps matches TRBD1 (6 bases). CDR3 length: 15 amino acids. The V gene lost 5 bases and the J gene lost 2 bases, with 14 bases spanning the gap. Germline V CDR1 and CDR2: SGHVS, FQNEAQ. This chain's CDR3 is CASSLGTTSTDTQYF. CDR3 coding DNA: TGTGCCAGCAGCCTTGGGACAACTTCCACAGATACGCAGTATTTT.

The chain combines TRBV5-1 with TRBJ2-1, with D perhaps matching TRBD1 (6 bases). The germline V gene encodes CDR1 SGHRS and CDR2 YFSETQ. The CDR3 is 17 amino acids. V lost 0 bases and J lost 1, with 14 bases in between. The CDR3 loop reads CASSLVPDSNSYNEQFF. CDR3 DNA: TGCGCCAGCAGCTTGGTACCGGACAGCAATTCCTACAATGAGCAGTTCTTC.

This chain links TRBV6-2 or TRBV6-3 with TRBJ2-5; TRBD1 aligns across 7 bases. Germline loops: CDR1 MNHEY, CDR2 SVGEGT. This CDR3 spans 14 amino acids. Losses at the gene ends were 2 bases for V and 4 bases for J; bases not matched to a gene: 4. Written as DNA, the CDR3 is TGTGCCAGCAGTTACCGACAGGGAAGAGAGACCCAGTACTTC. This translates into CASSYRQGRETQYF.

The gene calls are TRBV12-5 and TRBJ1-1; D is undetermined. CDR3 length: 14 residues. V lost 6 bases and J lost 3, with 14 bases in between. Germline lookup yields CDR1 LGHNT and CDR2 FRNRAP. CDR3: CASGRGKDDTEAFF. In DNA, the CDR3 is TGTGCTAGTGGGCGGGGTAAGGATGACACTGAAGCTTTCTTT.